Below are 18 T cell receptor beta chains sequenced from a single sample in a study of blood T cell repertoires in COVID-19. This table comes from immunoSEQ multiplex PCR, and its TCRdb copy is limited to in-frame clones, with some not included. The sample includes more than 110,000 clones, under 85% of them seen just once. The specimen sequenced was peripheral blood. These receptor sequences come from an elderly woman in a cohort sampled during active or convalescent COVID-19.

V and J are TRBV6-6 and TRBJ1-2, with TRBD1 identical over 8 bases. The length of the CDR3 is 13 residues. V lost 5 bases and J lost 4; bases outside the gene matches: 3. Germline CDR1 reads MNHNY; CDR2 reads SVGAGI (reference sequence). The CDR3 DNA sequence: TGTGCCAGCAGTGACAGGGGTGGCTATGGCTACACCTTC. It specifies CASSDRGGYGYTF.

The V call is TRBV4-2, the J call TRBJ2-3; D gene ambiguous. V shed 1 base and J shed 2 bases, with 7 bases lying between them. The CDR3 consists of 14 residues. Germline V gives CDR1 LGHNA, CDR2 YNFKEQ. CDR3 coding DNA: TGTGCCAGCAGCCAAGCGGAGATCACAGATACGCAGTATTTT. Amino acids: CASSQAEITDTQYF.

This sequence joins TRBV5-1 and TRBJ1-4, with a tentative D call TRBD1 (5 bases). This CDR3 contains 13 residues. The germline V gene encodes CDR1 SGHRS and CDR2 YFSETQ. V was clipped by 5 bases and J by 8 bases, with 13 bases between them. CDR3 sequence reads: CASSGQGNEKLFF. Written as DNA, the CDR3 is TGCGCCAGCAGTGGGCAGGGAAACGAAAAACTGTTTTTT.

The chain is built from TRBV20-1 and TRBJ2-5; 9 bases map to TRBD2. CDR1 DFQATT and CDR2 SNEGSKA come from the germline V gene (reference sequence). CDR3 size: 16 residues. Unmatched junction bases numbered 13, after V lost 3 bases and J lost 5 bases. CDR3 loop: CSASPSSGAVWETQYF. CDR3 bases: TGCAGTGCTAGTCCGTCTAGCGGGGCGGTGTGGGAGACCCAGTACTTC.

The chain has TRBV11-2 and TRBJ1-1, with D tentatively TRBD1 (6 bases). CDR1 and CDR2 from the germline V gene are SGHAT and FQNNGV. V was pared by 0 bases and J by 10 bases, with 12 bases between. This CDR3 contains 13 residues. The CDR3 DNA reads TGTGCCAGCAGCTTAGATCTCCAGGGGCGAGCTTTCTTT. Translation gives CASSLDLQGRAFF.

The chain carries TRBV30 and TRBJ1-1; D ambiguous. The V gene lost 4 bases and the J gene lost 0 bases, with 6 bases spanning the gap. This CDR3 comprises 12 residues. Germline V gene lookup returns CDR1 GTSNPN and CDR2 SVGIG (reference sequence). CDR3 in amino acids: CAWNYLNTEAFF. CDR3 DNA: TGTGCCTGGAATTATTTGAACACTGAAGCTTTCTTT.

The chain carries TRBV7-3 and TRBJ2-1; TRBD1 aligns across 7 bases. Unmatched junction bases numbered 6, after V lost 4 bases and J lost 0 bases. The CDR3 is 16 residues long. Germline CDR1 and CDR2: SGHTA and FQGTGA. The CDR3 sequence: CASSSGQTSSYNEQFF. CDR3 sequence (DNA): TGTGCCAGCAGCTCGGGACAGACGAGCTCCTACAATGAGCAGTTCTTC.

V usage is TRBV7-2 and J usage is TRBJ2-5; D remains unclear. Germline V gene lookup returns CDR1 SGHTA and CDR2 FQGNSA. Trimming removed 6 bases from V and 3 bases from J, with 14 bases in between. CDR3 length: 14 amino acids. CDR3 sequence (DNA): TGTGCCAGCAGTTTGGCCGGGTCTAAAGAGACCCAGTACTTC. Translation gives CASSLAGSKETQYF.

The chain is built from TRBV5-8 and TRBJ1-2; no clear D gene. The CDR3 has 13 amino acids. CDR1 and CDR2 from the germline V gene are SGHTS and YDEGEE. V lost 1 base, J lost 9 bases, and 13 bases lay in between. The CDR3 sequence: CASSLYQRSSYTF. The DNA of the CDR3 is TGTGCCAGCAGCTTGTATCAGCGGAGCAGCTACACCTTC.

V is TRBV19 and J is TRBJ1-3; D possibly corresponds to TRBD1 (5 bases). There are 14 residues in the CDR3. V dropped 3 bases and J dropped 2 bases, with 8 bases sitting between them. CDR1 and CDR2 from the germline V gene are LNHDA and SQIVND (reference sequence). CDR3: CASSMGQAGNTIYF. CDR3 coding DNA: TGTGCCAGTAGTATGGGGCAGGCTGGAAACACCATATATTTT.

In DNA form, the CDR3 reads TGTGCCAGCACCCCAGGGGGCGGGGCCACTGAAGCTTTCTTT. This gives the protein CASTPGGGATEAFF. This chain uses TRBV5-4 with TRBJ1-1; TRBD1 aligns across 8 bases. The CDR3 extends over 14 amino acids. The ends lost 6 bases at V and 4 bases at J; junction bases unmatched: 8. Germline-derived CDR1 and CDR2 are SGHNT and YYREEE (reference sequence).

CDR3 residues: CASSPIAGTLFGELFF. CDR3 in DNA: TGTGCCAGCAGCCCCATCGCGGGGACCCTATTCGGGGAGCTGTTTTTT. V and J are TRBV7-8 and TRBJ2-2; D might be TRBD2 (6 bases). V lost 5 bases to trimming and J lost 7 bases, with 20 bases between them. This CDR3 is 16 amino acids long. CDR1 SGHVS and CDR2 FQNEAQ come from the germline V gene.

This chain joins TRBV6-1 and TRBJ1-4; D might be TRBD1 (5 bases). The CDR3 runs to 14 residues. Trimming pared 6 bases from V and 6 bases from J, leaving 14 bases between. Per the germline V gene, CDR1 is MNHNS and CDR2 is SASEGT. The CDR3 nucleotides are TGTGCCAGCAGCGGCTCAGGGATTTATGAAAAACTGTTTTTT. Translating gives CASSGSGIYEKLFF.

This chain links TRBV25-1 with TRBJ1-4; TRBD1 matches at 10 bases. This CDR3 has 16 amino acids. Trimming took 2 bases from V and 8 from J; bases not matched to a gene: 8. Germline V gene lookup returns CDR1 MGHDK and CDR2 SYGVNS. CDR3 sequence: CASSEGGQGRQEKLFF. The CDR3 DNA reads TGTGCCAGCAGTGAAGGGGGACAGGGGCGTCAGGAAAAACTGTTTTTT.

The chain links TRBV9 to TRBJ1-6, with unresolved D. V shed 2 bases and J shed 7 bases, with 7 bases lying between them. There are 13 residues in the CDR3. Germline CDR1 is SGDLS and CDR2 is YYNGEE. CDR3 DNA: TGTGCCAGCAGCGTCAACATAAATTCACCCCTCCACTTT. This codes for CASSVNINSPLHF. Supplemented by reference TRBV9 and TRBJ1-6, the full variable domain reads DSGVTQTPKHLITATGQRVTLRCSPRSGDLSVYWYQQSLDQGLQFLIQYYNGEERAKGNILERFSAQQFPDLHSELNLSSLELGDSALYFCASSVNINSPLHFGNGTRLTVT.

The CDR3 reads CASSLGRVRGYTF. CDR3 coding DNA: TGTGCCAGCAGCTTAGGACGGGTTAGGGGCTACACCTTC. The V and J genes are TRBV7-9 and TRBJ1-2, with D hard to call. The CDR3 spans 13 residues. Germline CDR1 and CDR2: SEHNR and FQNEAQ (reference sequence). V was cut by 1 base and J by 8 bases, with 11 bases left in between. Drawing the rest from reference TRBV7-9 and TRBJ1-2, the complete variable domain is DTGVSQNPRHKITKRGQNVTFRCDPISEHNRLYWYRQTLGQGPEFLTYFQNEAQLEKSRLLSDRFSAERPKGSFSTLEIQRTEQGDSAMYLCASSLGRVRGYTFGSGTRLTVV.

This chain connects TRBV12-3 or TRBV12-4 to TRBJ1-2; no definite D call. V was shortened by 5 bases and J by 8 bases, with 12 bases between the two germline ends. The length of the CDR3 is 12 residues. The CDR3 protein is CASSRSGGGYTF. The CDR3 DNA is TGTGCCAGCAGTCGATCAGGCGGGGGCTACACCTTC.

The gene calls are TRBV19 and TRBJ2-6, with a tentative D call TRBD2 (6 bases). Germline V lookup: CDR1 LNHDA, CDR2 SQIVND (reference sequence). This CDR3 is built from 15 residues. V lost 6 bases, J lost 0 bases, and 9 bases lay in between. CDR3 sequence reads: CASREGGSGANVLTF. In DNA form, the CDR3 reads TGTGCCAGTAGGGAGGGAGGCTCTGGGGCCAACGTCCTGACTTTC.